This T cell receptor beta chain was found in a study of blood T cell repertoires in COVID-19. Across the study: Material from acute and convalescent COVID-19 was sourced from the United States, Italy and Spain. In each case, the material was cDNA or gDNA derived from T cells, B-cell-depleted T cells, or PBMCs.

Germline V CDR1 and CDR2: MNHEY, SVGAGI. This CDR3 has 14 amino acids. V was clipped by 7 bases and J by 4 bases; unmatched bases: 7. The assay was immunoSEQ multiplex PCR, and TCRdb's table has in-frame clones only and misses some. In the table there are 150,000 to 200,000 clones, about 81% of which are singletons. The source is a man aged 55 to 69 with active or convalescent COVID-19. The sequenced sample was peripheral blood. J is TRBJ2-7 and V is TRBV6-5; 10 bases agree with TRBD1. CDR3 protein: CASIGDRGRYEQYF. The CDR3 bases are TGTGCCAGCATAGGGGACAGGGGTCGTTACGAGCAGTACTTC.